This entry lists 23 T cell receptor beta chains sequenced from one sample in a study of T cell repertoires in cytomegalovirus infection. TCRdb processed the reads anew with MiXCR; each CDR3 protein has one entry. In the table there are 490,000 or so distinct CDR3 sequences, approximately 10% of which are singletons. Sequencing used PBMCs. Receptor source: a human donor in good health (CMV status not recorded). Some clones in this sample may be carry-over from other donors' samples.

This clonotype was picked up many times. V usage is TRBV19 and J usage is TRBJ1-6; 9 bases line up with TRBD1. Germline CDR1 and CDR2: LNHDA and SQIVND (reference sequence). CDR3 length equals 14 residues. Trimming took 5 bases from V and 7 from J; bases not matched to a gene: 3. The CDR3 region is CASSGGTGNSPLHF. The CDR3 nucleotides are TGTGCCAGTAGTGGCGGGACAGGGAATTCACCCCTCCACTTT.

This clonotype was counted many times. The chain joins TRBV6-1 to TRBJ1-2, with D possibly matching TRBD1 (5 bases). Germline V gene lookup returns CDR1 MNHNS and CDR2 SASEGT. The CDR3 totals 15 residues. Trimming cost V 3 bases and J 9 bases, with 20 bases left between them. The CDR3 protein is CASSEASGRTSSYTF. CDR3 nucleotides: TGTGCCAGCAGTGAGGCGTCGGGGCGCACTTCCAGCTACACCTTC.

Many counts were recorded for this clonotype. This chain uses TRBV7-9 with TRBJ2-1; the D gene is possibly TRBD2 (6 bases). Germline assignment: CDR1 SEHNR and CDR2 FQNEAQ (reference sequence). Trimming pared 1 base from V and 0 bases from J, leaving 10 bases between. This CDR3 is built from 16 residues. The CDR3 coding sequence is TGTGCCAGCAGCTTAGGTGGGACTCTCTCCTACAATGAGCAGTTCTTC. This translates into CASSLGGTLSYNEQFF.

This clonotype was counted at least ten times. The gene calls are TRBV23-1 and TRBJ2-2, with D perhaps given as TRBD1 or TRBD2 (5 bases each). TRBV23-1 is classed as an ORF, of uncertain function. The length of the CDR3 is 11 residues. Written as DNA, the CDR3 is TGCGCTCCCTGGGGGTATCGGGAGCTGTTTTTT. As protein: CAPWGYRELFF.

This clonotype was seen many times. The rearrangement uses TRBV12-3 or TRBV12-4 and TRBJ2-1, with a possible D match to TRBD1 (6 bases). The ends were cut back, 6 bases at V and 4 bases at J, with 13 bases in the middle. The CDR3 consists of 14 residues. CDR3 sequence: CASRPGHDYNEQFF. CDR3 DNA: TGTGCCAGCAGACCGGGACACGATTACAATGAGCAGTTCTTC.

Ten or more counts support this clonotype. V gene TRBV12-3 or TRBV12-4 combines with J gene TRBJ2-2, with no clear D. This CDR3 region has 11 residues. The V gene lost 11 bases and the J gene lost 6 bases, with 10 bases spanning the gap. The CDR3 is CASSQSGELFF. CDR3 coding DNA: TGTGCCTCGAGCCAGTCCGGGGAGCTGTTTTTT.

This clonotype was seen ten or more times. This could be a read error, since a much larger clone is one nucleotide away. V usage is TRBV9 and J usage is TRBJ1-1; D is unclear. CDR1 is SGDLS and CDR2 is YYNGEE in the germline V gene. The length of the CDR3 is 13 residues. Trimming took 4 bases from V and 1 from J, leaving 8 bases between them. The CDR3 spells CASSSPGNTEAFF. The CDR3 DNA follows: TGTGCCAGCAGCTCCCCGGGGAACACTGAAGCTTTCTTT. Combining the CDR3 with reference TRBV9 and TRBJ1-1 gives the whole variable domain DSGVTQTPKHLITATGQRVTLRCSPRSGDLSVYWYQQSLDQGLQFLIQYYNGEERAKGNILERFSAQQFPDLHSELNLSSLELGDSALYFCASSSPGNTEAFFGQGTRLTVV.

The sample holds many counts of this clonotype. This chain links TRBV6-1 with TRBJ2-2; TRBD1 aligns across 9 bases. Unmatched junction bases numbered 4, after V lost 8 bases and J lost 6 bases. The germline V gene has CDR1 MNHNS and CDR2 SASEGT. The CDR3 covers 13 residues. The CDR3 DNA sequence: TGTGCCAGCCTACAGGGGGCCGCCGGGGAGCTGTTTTTT. Its protein is CASLQGAAGELFF.

This clonotype came up a few times. This chain joins TRBV5-1 and TRBJ2-7; no firm D call. V was shortened by 4 bases and J by 2 bases, with 13 bases between the two germline ends. The germline V gene encodes CDR1 SGHRS and CDR2 YFSETQ. The CDR3 extends over 14 amino acids. The CDR3 is CASSAVGHAYEQYF. The CDR3 DNA follows: TGCGCCAGCAGCGCGGTAGGTCATGCCTACGAGCAGTACTTC.

This clonotype showed up many times. V gene TRBV11-1 combines with J gene TRBJ1-2; D call uncertain. The V and J ends lost 4 bases and 0 bases respectively, with 12 bases between them. Germline values: CDR1 SGHAT, CDR2 FQDESV (reference sequence). The CDR3 has 15 amino acids. The CDR3 region has the DNA TGTGCCAGCAGCTCTGAGGTCTCCTCTAACTATGGCTACACCTTC. This codes for CASSSEVSSNYGYTF.

This sequence joins TRBV20-1 and TRBJ1-5; tentative D call: TRBD1 (5 bases). The germline CDR1 and CDR2 sequences are DFQATT and SNEGSKA (reference sequence). Trimming removed 2 bases from V and 2 bases from J, with 16 bases in between. The CDR3 totals 16 residues. CDR3 bases: TGCAGTGCTAGAAAGTCGGGGATGGGGGGCAATCAGCCCCAGCATTTT. Its protein is CSARKSGMGGNQPQHF.

At least ten counts were recorded for this clonotype. The V and J genes are TRBV7-8 and TRBJ2-7, with 7 bases lining up with TRBD2. Losses at the gene ends were 0 bases for V and 2 bases for J; bases not matched to a gene: 4. The CDR3 length is 15 residues. Germline loops: CDR1 SGHVS, CDR2 FQNEAQ. DNA of the CDR3: TGTGCCAGCAGCTTAGCGCTGGCGGGAGCCTACGAGCAGTACTTC. Its protein product is CASSLALAGAYEQYF. Based on the CDR3 plus reference TRBV7-8 and TRBJ2-7, the full variable domain is GAGVSQSPRYKVAKRGQDVALRCDPISGHVSLFWYQQALGQGPEFLTYFQNEAQLDKSGLPSDRFFAERPEGSVSTLKIQRTQQEDSAVYLCASSLALAGAYEQYFGPGTRLTVT.

Many counts were recorded for this clonotype. The chain couples TRBV27 to TRBJ1-1, with 12 bases identical to TRBD1. V shed 2 bases and J 5 bases; nucleotides not matched to a gene: 18. CDR1 and CDR2 (germline): MNHEY, SMNVEV (reference sequence). The length of the CDR3 is 20 residues. The CDR3: CASSLRDSHSGTGGATEAFF. CDR3 coding DNA: TGTGCCAGCAGTTTAAGGGATTCCCATTCCGGGACAGGGGGCGCGACTGAAGCTTTCTTT.

This clonotype showed up just a few times. The chain uses TRBV6-5 and TRBJ2-6, with 7 positions matching TRBD1. V trimming: 8 bases; J trimming: 1 base; junction bases outside the gene matches: 11. The germline V gene has CDR1 MNHEY and CDR2 SVGAGI. This CDR3 comprises 17 residues. CDR3 DNA sequence: TGTGCCAGCTCCTCGGGACAGTCGCCTTCTGGGGCCAACGTCCTGACTTTC. This sequence encodes CASSSGQSPSGANVLTF.

This clonotype showed up many times. The chain links TRBV7-8 to TRBJ1-2; tentative D call: TRBD1 (6 bases). V lost 4 bases and J 3 bases, leaving 18 bases between the germline ends. Germline V gene data show CDR1 as SGHVS and CDR2 as FQNEAQ. The CDR3 contains 16 residues. CDR3 sequence reads: CASSSTSAGADYGYTF. CDR3 bases: TGTGCCAGCAGCTCCACCTCGGCAGGGGCGGACTATGGCTACACCTTC. Based on the CDR3 plus reference TRBV7-8 and TRBJ1-2, the full variable domain is GAGVSQSPRYKVAKRGQDVALRCDPISGHVSLFWYQQALGQGPEFLTYFQNEAQLDKSGLPSDRFFAERPEGSVSTLKIQRTQQEDSAVYLCASSSTSAGADYGYTFGSGTRLTVV.

This clonotype was found many times. The chain couples TRBV28 to TRBJ1-2, with D uncertain. The CDR3 loop spans 11 amino acids. Per the germline V gene, CDR1 is MDHEN and CDR2 is SYDVKM. The CDR3 coding sequence is TGTGTCACTACAACCCAGGCCGGCTACACCTTC. Translation gives CVTTTQAGYTF.

V and J are TRBV24-1 and TRBJ2-2; D is possibly TRBD2 (5 bases). Germline V CDR1 and CDR2: KGHDR, SFDVKD. The CDR3 has 13 amino acids. CDR3: CATGGLIPGELFF. CDR3 in DNA: TGTGCGACCGGAGGACTGATCCCCGGGGAGCTGTTTTTT.

This clonotype was seen only a few times. The chain links TRBV10-3 to TRBJ2-1; 9 bases match TRBD2. With 0 bases clipped from V and 8 bases from J, the junction kept 8 bases outside the gene matches. CDR3 length: 16 amino acids. Germline CDR1 is ENHRY and CDR2 is SYGVKD. In DNA form, the CDR3 reads TGTGCCATCAGTGAGTCGCCTAGCGGGGTACTCGATGAGCAGTTCTTC. As protein: CAISESPSGVLDEQFF.

This clonotype was seen at least ten times. The chain carries TRBV7-3 and TRBJ2-2; tentative D call: TRBD2 (5 bases). Germline-derived CDR1 and CDR2 are SGHTA and FQGTGA. This CDR3 is 15 amino acids long. Trimming stripped 5 bases from V and 1 base from J, with 11 bases between. The CDR3 bases are TGTGCCAGCAGCCTATCTGCGGGGAACACCGGGGAGCTGTTTTTT. Translating gives CASSLSAGNTGELFF.

The chain is built from TRBV6-6 and TRBJ1-6, with 10 bases lining up with TRBD1. Germline V gene sequence: CDR1 MNHNY, CDR2 SVGAGI (reference sequence). The junction had 6 bases not matched to a gene; V was cut back by 6 bases and J by 10 bases. This CDR3 is built from 14 residues. The CDR3: CASRRTGGESPLHF. The CDR3 bases are TGTGCCAGCAGGAGGACAGGGGGGGAGTCACCCCTCCACTTT.

This clonotype was counted at least ten times. J is TRBJ2-7 and V is TRBV7-3; 9 bases are shared with TRBD2. CDR1 is SGHTA, CDR2 FQGTGA, per germline. CDR3 length: 15 amino acids. The V and J ends lost 7 bases and 6 bases, in that order; junction bases with no gene match: 13. The CDR3: CASIRGGAGGGEQYF. In nucleotides, the CDR3 is TGTGCCAGCATCAGAGGGGGAGCGGGAGGTGGCGAGCAGTACTTC.

This clonotype occurred a few times. This chain links TRBV29-1 with TRBJ2-2; possibly TRBD1 or TRBD2 for D (6 bases each). Trimming left V 6 bases short and J 4 bases short, with 9 bases between. The CDR3 totals 12 residues. Germline loops: CDR1 SQVTM, CDR2 ANQGSEA. In DNA form, the CDR3 reads TGCAGCGTCCGGGGGCCCACCGGGGAGCTGTTTTTT. This sequence encodes CSVRGPTGELFF.

This clonotype has a count of ten or more. The J gene is TRBJ1-1, the V gene TRBV28, with TRBD1 as a possible D gene (6 bases). CDR1 and CDR2 from the germline V gene are MDHEN and SYDVKM. The CDR3 sequence is 15 residues long. Trimming shortened V by 2 bases and J by 5 bases, and 15 bases separated the two germline ends. This chain's CDR3 is CASSLIGRRGTEAFF. Here the CDR3 DNA reads TGTGCCAGCAGTTTAATAGGGAGGAGGGGGACTGAAGCTTTCTTT.